The 25 T cell receptor beta chains presented below share a single source sample, sequenced in a study of OX40 agonist ivuxolimab in advanced cancers. Profiled with immunoSEQ multiplex PCR; TCRdb holds only in-frame clones, not every one. The repertoire holds about 64,000 clones, with 70% to 90% as singletons. Material: CD4+ or CD8+ T cells sorted from blood, obtained in a trial of the OX40 agonist ivuxolimab. The origin of the receptors is an adult with an advanced solid tumor such as melanoma, head and neck, liver or kidney cancer.

In DNA, the CDR3 is TGTGCCAGCAGTCCCCCCGGCAATGAGCAGTTCTTC. Its translation is CASSPPGNEQFF. The chain joins TRBV27 to TRBJ2-1; D remains unclear. Germline CDR1 MNHEY, CDR2 SMNVEV (reference sequence). With 5 bases removed from V and 6 bases from J, the gap between germline ends came to 8 bases. This CDR3 contains 12 residues.

The chain recombines TRBV7-2 with TRBJ2-1, with D perhaps matching TRBD1 or TRBD2 (5 bases each). This CDR3 region has 13 residues. V gave up 4 bases and J gave up 2 bases, with 6 bases separating them. Per the germline V gene, CDR1 is SGHTA and CDR2 is FQGNSA. CDR3 amino acids: CASSWGTYNEQFF. The CDR3 DNA sequence: TGTGCCAGCAGCTGGGGGACCTACAATGAGCAGTTCTTC. Drawing the rest from reference TRBV7-2 and TRBJ2-1, the complete variable domain is GAGVSQSPSNKVTEKGKDVELRCDPISGHTALYWYRQSLGQGLEFLIYFQGNSAPDKSGLPSDRFSAERTGGSVSTLTIQRTQQEDSAVYLCASSWGTYNEQFFGPGTRLTVL.

The chain combines TRBV7-2 with TRBJ2-7; 11 positions match TRBD2. Looked up from germline, CDR1 is SGHTA and CDR2 is FQGNSA. The V and J ends lost 0 bases and 4 bases, in that order; junction bases with no gene match: 2. The CDR3 loop spans 15 amino acids. CDR3 sequence: CASSLAASGRYEQYF. The DNA for the CDR3 is TGTGCCAGCAGCTTAGCGGCTAGCGGGAGGTACGAGCAGTACTTC.

The chain is built from TRBV9 and TRBJ1-1; tentative D call: TRBD1 (6 bases). CDR3 length: 15 residues. Trimming pared 4 bases from V and 4 bases from J, leaving 17 bases between. The germline gives CDR1 SGDLS, CDR2 YYNGEE. The CDR3 sequence: CASSSRQVAGTEAFF. CDR3 sequence (DNA): TGTGCCAGCAGCTCCCGACAGGTGGCGGGCACTGAAGCTTTCTTT.

The gene calls are TRBV7-6 and TRBJ2-5; D ambiguous. The length of the CDR3 is 11 residues. V dropped 2 bases and J dropped 3 bases, with 1 base sitting between them. The germline V gene encodes CDR1 SGHVS and CDR2 FNYEAQ. The CDR3 loop reads CASSLKETQYF. DNA for the CDR3: TGTGCCAGCAGCTTAAAAGAGACCCAGTACTTC.

The chain combines TRBV28 with TRBJ2-7, with 9 bases identical to TRBD2. The germline CDR1 and CDR2 sequences are MDHEN and SYDVKM. The CDR3 length is 16 residues. V lost 3 bases to trimming and J lost 7 bases; unmatched junction nucleotides: 13. CDR3 DNA sequence: TGTGCCAGCAGTTTTTTAGCGGGAGAAGTATCGCAGGAGCAGTACTTC. As protein: CASSFLAGEVSQEQYF. The full variable domain, its missing parts supplied by reference TRBV28 and TRBJ2-7, is DVKVTQSSRYLVKRTGEKVFLECVQDMDHENMFWYRQDPGLGLRLIYFSYDVKMKEKGDIPEGYSVSREKKERFSLILESASTNQTSMYLCASSFLAGEVSQEQYFGPGTRLTVT.

The J gene is TRBJ2-7, the V gene TRBV21-1; whether TRBD2, the table's D call, matches the DNA was not checked. TRBV21-1 is a listed pseudogene. The CDR3 is 18 amino acids. The CDR3 sequence is CASSKPLGSGRSCYEQYF. CDR3 coding DNA: TGTGCCAGCAGCAAACCTTTGGGTAGCGGGAGGTCCTGCTACGAGCAGTACTTC.

The chain is built from TRBV15 and TRBJ2-1; 7 bases are shared with TRBD1. Germline V gene data show CDR1 as LNHNV and CDR2 as YYDKDF (reference sequence). The V and J ends lost 3 bases and 0 bases, in that order; junction bases with no gene match: 2. The CDR3 is 15 amino acids. The CDR3, as DNA: TGTGCCACCAGCAGCAGGGACAGCTCCTACAATGAGCAGTTCTTC. Translated: CATSSRDSSYNEQFF.

This chain links TRBV15 with TRBJ2-5, with 7 bases that match TRBD1. Looked up from germline, CDR1 is LNHNV and CDR2 is YYDKDF (reference sequence). V shed 4 bases, J shed 5 bases, and the junction held 4 bases outside the gene matches. CDR3 length: 13 amino acids. The CDR3 DNA reads TGTGCCACCAGCACAGGGGGTTGGGAGACCCAGTACTTC. Protein: CATSTGGWETQYF.

This chain connects TRBV9 to TRBJ1-3; no firm D call. Trimming stripped 2 bases from V and 7 bases from J, with 10 bases between. The V gene's germline CDR1 is SGDLS and CDR2 YYNGEE. The CDR3 covers 13 residues. As DNA, the CDR3 is TGTGCCAGCAGCGTGGGCCCGAGTAACACCATATATTTT. Protein: CASSVGPSNTIYF. Variable domain in full (rest from reference TRBV9 and TRBJ1-3): DSGVTQTPKHLITATGQRVTLRCSPRSGDLSVYWYQQSLDQGLQFLIQYYNGEERAKGNILERFSAQQFPDLHSELNLSSLELGDSALYFCASSVGPSNTIYFGEGSWLTVV.

The genes are TRBV29-1 and TRBJ1-1, with D possibly being TRBD1 (6 bases). CDR1 and CDR2 from the germline V gene are SQVTM and ANQGSEA. V lost 2 bases, J lost 1 base, and 8 bases lay in between. CDR3 length equals 13 residues. The CDR3 here is CSVERDTNTEAFF. CDR3 DNA: TGCAGCGTTGAACGGGACACGAACACTGAAGCTTTCTTT.

This chain joins TRBV25-1 and TRBJ2-2, with D perhaps TRBD1 or TRBD2 (5 bases each). CDR3 length: 16 residues. V was clipped by 4 bases and J by 5 bases, with 17 bases between them. Germline V gives CDR1 MGHDK, CDR2 SYGVNS. CDR3 loop: CASSGSGAGRTGELFF. DNA of the CDR3: TGTGCCAGCAGTGGTTCCGGGGCAGGACGGACCGGGGAGCTGTTTTTT. Together with reference TRBV25-1 and TRBJ2-2, the CDR3 gives the full variable domain: EADIYQTPRYLVIGTGKKITLECSQTMGHDKMYWYQQDPGMELHLIHYSYGVNSTEKGDLSSESTVSRIRTEHFPLTLESARPSHTSQYLCASSGSGAGRTGELFFGEGSRLTVL.

V and J are TRBV28 and TRBJ2-7; 11 bases line up with TRBD2. The V and J ends lost 4 bases and 3 bases, in that order; junction bases with no gene match: 2. Germline assignment: CDR1 MDHEN and CDR2 SYDVKM. The CDR3 is made up of 14 amino acids. As DNA, the CDR3 is TGTGCCAGCAGTTCCGGGACTAGCGGCTACGAGCAGTACTTC. Translation: CASSSGTSGYEQYF.

The rearrangement joins TRBV7-2 to TRBJ2-7, with D perhaps matching TRBD1 or TRBD2 (6 bases each). Germline V gene lookup returns CDR1 SGHTA and CDR2 FQGNSA. The CDR3 consists of 13 residues. V lost 4 bases and J lost 4, with 11 bases in between. DNA of the CDR3: TGTGCCAGCAGCTCTAGGAGGGGGTACGAGCAGTACTTC. Amino acid sequence: CASSSRRGYEQYF.

This clone has a single count. The chain links TRBV15 to TRBJ2-7; 10 bases agree with TRBD1. There are 19 residues in the CDR3. V lost 0 bases and J lost 4; bases outside the gene matches: 15. Germline V gives CDR1 LNHNV, CDR2 YYDKDF (reference sequence). CDR3 region: CATSRDSRGFRTGGYEQYF. CDR3 bases: TGTGCCACCAGCAGAGATTCGAGGGGATTTAGGACAGGGGGTTACGAGCAGTACTTC. The full variable domain, in which reference TRBV15 and TRBJ2-7 provide the parts outside the CDR3, is DAMVIQNPRYQVTQFGKPVTLSCSQTLNHNVMYWYQQKSSQAPKLLFHYYDKDFNNEADTPDNFQSRRPNTSFCFLDIRSPGLGDTAMYLCATSRDSRGFRTGGYEQYFGPGTRLTVT.

This clone has just a few counts. The chain couples TRBV5-6 to TRBJ2-1; the D gene could be TRBD1 or TRBD2 (5 bases each). Germline V gene lookup returns CDR1 SGHDT and CDR2 YYEEEE. The CDR3 loop spans 15 amino acids. V lost 0 bases, J lost 5 bases, and 12 bases lay in between. Here the CDR3 DNA reads TGTGCCAGCAGCTTGGAGAGGGGTTACCACAATGAGCAGTTCTTC. It encodes CASSLERGYHNEQFF.

The gene calls are TRBV10-1 and TRBJ2-3; TRBD1 matches 7 bases. The CDR3 consists of 13 residues. Trimming at V came to 5 bases and at J to 3 bases, leaving 2 bases not matched to a gene. The germline gives CDR1 WNHNN, CDR2 SYGVQD (reference sequence). CDR3 nucleotide sequence: TGCGCCAGCAGTAAGGGGGCAACAGATACGCAGTATTTT. Protein: CASSKGATDTQYF.

V usage is TRBV30 and J usage is TRBJ2-7; 7 bases are a match to TRBD1. This CDR3 spans 13 amino acids. From germline, CDR1 is GTSNPN and CDR2 SVGIG (reference sequence). Trimming removed 4 bases from V and 0 bases from J; junction bases left unmatched: 3. The chain's CDR3 is CAWTRDSSYEQYF. The CDR3, as DNA: TGTGCCTGGACCCGGGACAGCTCCTACGAGCAGTACTTC.

The chain employs TRBV5-4 and TRBJ2-5; 8 positions match TRBD1. Per germline, CDR1 SGHNT and CDR2 YYREEE (reference sequence). CDR3 length equals 15 residues. Germline trimming cut 1 base from V and 5 bases from J; bases unmatched to any gene: 7. The CDR3 DNA is TGTGCCAGCAGCTTGCCGACAGGGGACGGGGAGACCCAGTACTTC. This gives the protein CASSLPTGDGETQYF.

J is TRBJ1-4 and V is TRBV6-5; tentative D call: TRBD1 (6 bases). This CDR3 has 10 amino acids. Trimming pared 9 bases from V and 10 bases from J, leaving 9 bases between. Germline V gene data show CDR1 as MNHEY and CDR2 as SVGAGI. The DNA of the CDR3 is TGTGCCAGACGAGGGGGAAAACTGTTTTTT. Its protein product is CARRGGKLFF.

The chain recombines TRBV2 with TRBJ2-5, with D hard to call. The better agreement between TRBJ2-7 and the DNA end casts doubt on the J call. The V gene's germline CDR1 is SNHLY and CDR2 FYNNEI. The CDR3 spans 12 residues. CDR3 loop: CASSEEGYEQYF. DNA of the CDR3: TGTGCCAGCAGTGAGGAAGGTTACGAGCAGTACTTC.

This clone was seen more than once but under ten times. V usage is TRBV15 and J usage is TRBJ2-7; D is ambiguous. The CDR3 covers 13 residues. Germline assignment: CDR1 LNHNV and CDR2 YYDKDF (reference sequence). V lost 8 bases to trimming and J lost 0 bases, with 11 bases between them. Here the CDR3 reads CATAGRPSYEQYF. For the CDR3, the DNA is TGTGCCACCGCTGGAAGGCCCTCCTACGAGCAGTACTTC.

The J gene is TRBJ2-2, the V gene TRBV5-5, with 8 nucleotides matching TRBD1. The CDR3 totals 15 residues. The V gene's germline CDR1 is SGHKS and CDR2 YYEKEE (reference sequence). J gave up 7 bases and V 1 base, and 6 bases lay outside the gene matches. The CDR3 bases are TGTGCCAGCAGCTTGTTCGACAGGGGAGGCGGGGAGCTGTTTTTT. Amino acids: CASSLFDRGGGELFF.

The chain is built from TRBV29-1 and TRBJ2-3, with D possibly TRBD1 on 5 matching bases. The CDR3 is 13 amino acids. V lost 2 bases and J lost 3, with 9 bases in between. Germline lookup yields CDR1 SQVTM and CDR2 ANQGSEA. This CDR3 reads CSVEPQGTDTQYF. DNA for the CDR3: TGCAGCGTTGAACCTCAGGGAACAGATACGCAGTATTTT.

This sequence joins TRBV18 and TRBJ2-4; TRBD1 matches 9 bases. The V segment lost 4 bases and the J segment 3 bases; nucleotides outside the gene matches: 7. The CDR3 is 16 residues long. Per the germline V gene, CDR1 is KGHSH and CDR2 is LQKENI. For the CDR3, the DNA is TGTGCCAGCTCACATGGGACAGGGCCTCACAAAAACATTCAGTACTTC. Translation: CASSHGTGPHKNIQYF.